A selection of T cell receptor beta chains follows, all from one sample in a study of blood T cell repertoires in COVID-19. TCRdb's table, derived via immunoSEQ multiplex PCR, lists solely in-frame clones and lacks some. This table has tens of thousands of clones, 82% appearing once. The sample was peripheral blood. The receptors here all came from a woman of 80 years or more with acute or convalescent COVID-19. Each CDR3 is given with its conserved first and last residue.

v_gene	j_gene	CDR3aa
TRBV5-4	TRBJ2-7	CASSLGQAASYEQYF
TRBV11-3	TRBJ2-3	CASSLGTGKMDTQYF
TRBV3-1/TRBV3-2	TRBJ2-7	CASSQFGSVAYEQYF
TRBV9	TRBJ1-1	CASSVVGTGGSEAFF
TRBV3-1/TRBV3-2	TRBJ2-1	CASSQGAGRGGYNEQFF
TRBV9	TRBJ2-3	CASSLSSGRATDTQYF
TRBV23-1	TRBJ2-7	CASSHRTGGNSYEQYF
TRBV27	TRBJ1-2	CASSLSTGQAQYYGYTF
TRBV7-3	TRBJ1-1	CASATSGTEAFF
TRBV6-2/TRBV6-3	TRBJ2-7	CASSYSGSGSYEQYF
TRBV11-2	TRBJ2-3	CASSLGALAGTDTQYF
TRBV4-3	TRBJ1-3	CASSQDKQTLSGNTIYF
TRBV7-2	TRBJ2-7	CASSLPLAGGSNYEQYF
TRBV9	TRBJ2-5	CASSLPLAGGPETQYF
TRBV6-5	TRBJ2-2	CASSPGLAYTGELFF
TRBV3-1/TRBV3-2	TRBJ2-5	CASSQWSGDQETQYF
TRBV2	TRBJ1-4	CASSALNRDRGPEKLFF
TRBV30	TRBJ2-3	CAWSRDRGRVADTQYF
TRBV3-1/TRBV3-2	TRBJ2-3	CASSQEYGRGADTQYF
TRBV6-2/TRBV6-3	TRBJ2-1	CASSPIGEQFF
TRBV6-2/TRBV6-3	TRBJ2-7	CASSLRLSGVFLGEQYF
TRBV19	TRBJ2-3	CASRRQHTDTQYF
TRBV7-8	TRBJ1-1	CASSVRADRLLSEAFF
TRBV7-9	TRBJ2-7	CASNSPWTGYEQYF
TRBV5-1	TRBJ2-7	CASSLAGAPRANEQYF
TRBV10-3	TRBJ2-7	CAIGTGGGYEQYF
TRBV30	TRBJ2-7	CAWSDASGSILKF
TRBV28	TRBJ1-1	CASSRDRMNTEAFF
TRBV19	TRBJ2-7	CASSSQGFYEQYF
TRBV12-3/TRBV12-4	TRBJ2-3	CASKGVTQYF
TRBV7-9	TRBJ1-1	CASRPKQGPNTEAFF
TRBV9	TRBJ1-6	CASSVGTPNSPLHF
TRBV5-1	TRBJ2-5	CASSLDLAEMRAQYF